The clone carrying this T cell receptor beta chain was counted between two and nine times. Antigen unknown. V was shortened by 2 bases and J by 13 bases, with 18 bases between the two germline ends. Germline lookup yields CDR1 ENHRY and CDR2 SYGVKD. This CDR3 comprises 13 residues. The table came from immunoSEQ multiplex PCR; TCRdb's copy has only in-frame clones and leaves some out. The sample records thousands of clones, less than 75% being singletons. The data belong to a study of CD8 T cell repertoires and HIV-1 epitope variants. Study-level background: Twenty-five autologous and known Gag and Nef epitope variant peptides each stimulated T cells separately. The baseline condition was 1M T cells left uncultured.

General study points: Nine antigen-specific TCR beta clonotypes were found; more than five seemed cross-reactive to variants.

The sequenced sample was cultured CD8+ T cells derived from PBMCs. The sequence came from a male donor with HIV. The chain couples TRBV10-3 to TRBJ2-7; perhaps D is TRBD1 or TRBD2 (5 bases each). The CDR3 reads CAISEDRWGPQYF. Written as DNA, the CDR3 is TGTGCCATCAGTGAGGATCGCTGGGGACCGCAATACTTC.